This T cell receptor (beta chain) is drawn from a study of tumor-infiltrating lymphocytes in localized non-small cell lung cancer. Study-wide background: Patients included smokers and never-smokers with various histologies, some sampled after neoadjuvant chemotherapy.

Sequencing used immunoSEQ multiplex PCR; TCRdb keeps in-frame clones, though not all of them. The sample lists some 12,000 clones, 65% to 90% occurring once. This clone was recorded once. Its specificity is unknown. Study-level results: No T-cell fraction difference was seen between IM1 and IM2 tumors.

The clonotype comes from a human donor with non-small cell lung cancer. Material: uninvolved lung tissue not adjacent to the tumor.

The CDR3 sequence: CASSPTGTARAFF. The CDR3 bases are TGTGCCAGCAGCCCTACAGGGACAGCCCGGGCGTTCTTC. V usage is TRBV14 and J usage is TRBJ2-1; 7 bases line up with TRBD1. Germline V gene data show CDR1 as SGHDN and CDR2 as FVKESK. V lost 4 bases and J lost 15; bases outside the gene matches: 12. The CDR3 totals 13 residues.